The following is a T cell receptor (beta chain) sequence with its context. This table comes from immunoSEQ multiplex PCR, and its TCRdb copy is limited to in-frame clones, with some not included. The table lists fewer than 25,000 clones, 80% to 95% of them singletons, with approximately 25% in the top ten. The sample belongs to a study of T cell clones after liver transplantation. In the study overall: Until 12-24 months post-transplant, subjects got standard immunosuppression and no induction. Samples came pre-transplant, pre-randomization before withdrawal, and post-randomization after withdrawal ended.

Trimming removed 4 bases at V and 1 base at J, with 14 bases between. Per germline, CDR1 SGHRS and CDR2 YFSETQ. The CDR3 is 15 amino acids. The chain combines TRBV5-1 with TRBJ1-1; D is uncertain. The TCR sequence derives from a human patient who received a liver transplant. A share of the T cells may be of graft donor origin. The material was CD8+ T cells from blood, obtained less than 27 months after liver transplant. The CDR3 sequence is CASSPSPGGNTEAFF. In DNA form, the CDR3 reads TGCGCCAGCAGCCCCTCTCCGGGCGGGAACACTGAAGCTTTCTTT.